What follows are 9 T cell receptor beta chains derived from one specimen sequenced in a study of blood T cells in healthy people across ages. With a J-beta primer mix and a sample-barcoded 5' primer, a second PCR ran 7 to 11 cycles. TCRdb itself ran the 5' RACE reads through MiXCR, one entry per CDR3 protein. The table lists approximately 800,000 distinct CDR3 sequences, just over 55% of them singletons. What was sequenced was blood. The receptors were sampled from a man between 35 and 55 years old in good health.

A note on this clonotype: A read error may produce the germline difference seen at one junction end. This chain connects TRBV5-5 to TRBJ1-5; TRBD1 might be the D (5 bases). Germline CDR1 is SGHKS and CDR2 is YYEKEE (reference sequence). This CDR3 has 16 amino acids. The CDR3 is CASSSSEGSGKQPQHF. CDR3 DNA sequence: TGTGCCAGCAGCAGCTCGGAGGGGTCAGGCAAGCAGCCCCAGCATTTT.

The chain carries TRBV29-1 and TRBJ2-1; 10 bases match TRBD1. Looked up from germline, CDR1 is SQVTM and CDR2 is ANQGSEA. The CDR3 has 14 residues. J lost 6 bases, V lost 5 bases, and 7 bases had no gene match. The CDR3 sequence is CSVSRQGAANEQFF. For the CDR3, the DNA is TGCAGCGTTTCCAGACAGGGGGCTGCCAATGAGCAGTTCTTC.

The chain couples TRBV20-1 to TRBJ2-4; D may be TRBD1 (5 bases). Germline V CDR1 and CDR2: DFQATT, SNEGSKA (reference sequence). The CDR3 has 15 amino acids. V lost 4 bases and J lost 4, with 17 bases in between. The CDR3 bases are TGCAGTGCTACCCAACCAGGGATCGGAAAAAACATTCAGTACTTC. Protein product: CSATQPGIGKNIQYF.

The chain is built from TRBV5-5 and TRBJ1-1, with D possibly TRBD1 on 6 matching bases. The germline V gene has CDR1 SGHKS and CDR2 YYEKEE (reference sequence). V lost 1 base, J lost 1 base, and 11 bases lay in between. This CDR3 has 15 amino acids. CDR3 nucleotide sequence: TGTGCCAGCAGCTTGCTTGGGACATGGAACACTGAAGCTTTCTTT. Its protein product is CASSLLGTWNTEAFF.

The V call is TRBV3-1, the J call TRBJ1-6; D remains unclear. V lost 3 bases to trimming and J lost 13 bases, with 13 bases between them. Germline V gene data show CDR1 as LGHDT and CDR2 as YNNKEL (reference sequence). This CDR3 spans 13 amino acids. The CDR3 loop reads CASSHQTESPLHF. In nucleotides, the CDR3 is TGTGCCAGCAGCCATCAGACTGAGTCGCCCCTCCACTTT.

This sequence joins TRBV6-5 and TRBJ2-3; 7 bases are shared with TRBD1. The length of the CDR3 is 15 residues. Germline CDR1 MNHEY, CDR2 SVGAGI. Trimming cost V 4 bases and J 3 bases; bases outside gene matches: 7. CDR3 nucleotides: TGTGCCAGCAGTTTCTTACCGGGACAGACAGATACGCAGTATTTT. Translation: CASSFLPGQTDTQYF.

The chain uses TRBV20-1 and TRBJ1-5; 7 nucleotides match TRBD1. The CDR3 contains 16 residues. CDR1 and CDR2 from the germline V gene are DFQATT and SNEGSKA (reference sequence). Trimming took 4 bases from V and 7 from J; bases not matched to a gene: 16. The CDR3 loop reads CSATIQYRGNEQPQHF. In DNA, the CDR3 is TGCAGTGCTACCATACAATACAGGGGAAATGAGCAGCCCCAGCATTTT.

This clonotype was recorded many times. The chain employs TRBV12-3 or TRBV12-4 and TRBJ2-7; D gene ambiguous. This CDR3 spans 13 amino acids. V was pared by 5 bases and J by 2 bases, with 10 bases between. The chain's CDR3 is CASSLGRTYEQYF. The DNA of the CDR3 is TGTGCCAGCAGTCTCGGACGGACCTACGAGCAGTACTTC.

The CDR3 coding sequence is TGTGCCAGCAGCGTAGAGTCGCGGGCTGCGGCGAACAATGAGCAGTTCTTC. Residues: CASSVESRAAANNEQFF. The chain is built from TRBV9 and TRBJ2-1; D perhaps matches TRBD2 (5 bases). This CDR3 contains 17 residues. From germline, CDR1 is SGDLS and CDR2 YYNGEE. V lost 0 bases and J lost 5, with 18 bases in between.